This T cell receptor (beta chain) was retrieved from a study of shared clonotypes between healthy human individuals. Comment on this clone: Its target is unknown.

V was clipped by 5 bases and J by 2 bases, with 8 bases between them. The CDR3 totals 13 residues. The germline gives CDR1 MNHEY, CDR2 SMNVEV (reference sequence). This table comes from immunoSEQ multiplex PCR, and its TCRdb copy is limited to in-frame clones, with some not included. The sample shows roughly 660,000 clones, about 92% of them seen only once. Notes on the study in general: Clonotype sharing across a few donors was observed for roughly 5% of naive CD4 clonotypes.

This TCR was recovered from a man younger than 35 in good health. Some clones in this sample may be carry-over from other donors' samples. The chain recombines TRBV27 with TRBJ2-3; the D is unclear. Sequencing input: memory CD8+ T cells from PBMCs. Described subset: CD45RO+ cells pooled with CCR7-negative TemRA cells. The CDR3 protein is CASSILLTDTQYF. The CDR3 DNA reads as TGTGCCAGCAGTATCCTTCTCACAGATACGCAGTATTTT.